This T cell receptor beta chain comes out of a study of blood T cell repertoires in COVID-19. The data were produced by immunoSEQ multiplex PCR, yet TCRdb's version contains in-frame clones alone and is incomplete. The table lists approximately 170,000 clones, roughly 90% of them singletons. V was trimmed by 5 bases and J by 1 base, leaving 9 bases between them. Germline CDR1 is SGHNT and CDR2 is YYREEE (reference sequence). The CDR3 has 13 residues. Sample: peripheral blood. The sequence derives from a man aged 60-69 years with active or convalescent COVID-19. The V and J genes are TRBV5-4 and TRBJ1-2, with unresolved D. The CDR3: CASRTQVNYGYTF. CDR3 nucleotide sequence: TGTGCCAGCAGGACGCAGGTTAACTATGGCTACACCTTC.